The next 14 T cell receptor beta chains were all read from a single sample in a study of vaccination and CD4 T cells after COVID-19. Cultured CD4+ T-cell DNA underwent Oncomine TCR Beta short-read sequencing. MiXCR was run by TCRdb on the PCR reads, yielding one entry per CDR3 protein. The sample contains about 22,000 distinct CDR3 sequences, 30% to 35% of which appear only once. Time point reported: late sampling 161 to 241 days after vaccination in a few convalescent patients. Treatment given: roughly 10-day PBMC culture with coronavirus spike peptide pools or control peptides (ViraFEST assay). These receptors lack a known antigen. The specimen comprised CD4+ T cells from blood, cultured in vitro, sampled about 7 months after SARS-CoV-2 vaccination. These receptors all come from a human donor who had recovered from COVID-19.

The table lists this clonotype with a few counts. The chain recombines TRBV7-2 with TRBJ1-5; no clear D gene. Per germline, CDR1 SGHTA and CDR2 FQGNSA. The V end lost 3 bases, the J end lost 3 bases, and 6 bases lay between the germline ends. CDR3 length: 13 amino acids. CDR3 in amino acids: CASSFGPNQPQHF. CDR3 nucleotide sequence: TGTGCCAGCAGCTTCGGCCCCAATCAGCCCCAGCATTTT.

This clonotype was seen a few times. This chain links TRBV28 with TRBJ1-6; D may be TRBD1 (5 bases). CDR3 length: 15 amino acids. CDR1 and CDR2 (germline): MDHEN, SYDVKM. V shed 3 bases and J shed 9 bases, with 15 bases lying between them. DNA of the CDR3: TGTGCCAGCAGTTTGGACACCCCGAAAGGTTCACCCCTCCACTTT. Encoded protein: CASSLDTPKGSPLHF.

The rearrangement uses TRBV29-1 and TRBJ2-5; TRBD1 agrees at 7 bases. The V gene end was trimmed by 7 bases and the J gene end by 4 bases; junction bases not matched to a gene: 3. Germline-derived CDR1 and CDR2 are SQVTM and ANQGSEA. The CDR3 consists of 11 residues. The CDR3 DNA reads TGCAGCGGAACAGGGGTAGAGACCCAGTACTTC. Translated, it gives CSGTGVETQYF.

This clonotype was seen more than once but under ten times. CDR3 region: CASMWGFSSGANVLTF. Here the CDR3 DNA reads TGTGCCAGCATGTGGGGATTCAGCTCTGGGGCCAACGTCCTGACTTTC. The chain couples TRBV6-1 to TRBJ2-6, with D hard to call. With 7 bases removed from V and 0 bases from J, the gap between germline ends came to 13 bases. The CDR3 sequence is 16 residues long. Germline V gene lookup returns CDR1 MNHNS and CDR2 SASEGT.

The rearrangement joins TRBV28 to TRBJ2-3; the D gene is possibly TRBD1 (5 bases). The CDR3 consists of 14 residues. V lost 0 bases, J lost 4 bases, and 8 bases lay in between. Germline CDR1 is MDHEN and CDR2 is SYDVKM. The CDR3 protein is CASSLWGRADTQYF. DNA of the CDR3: TGTGCCAGCAGTTTATGGGGGCGAGCAGATACGCAGTATTTT.

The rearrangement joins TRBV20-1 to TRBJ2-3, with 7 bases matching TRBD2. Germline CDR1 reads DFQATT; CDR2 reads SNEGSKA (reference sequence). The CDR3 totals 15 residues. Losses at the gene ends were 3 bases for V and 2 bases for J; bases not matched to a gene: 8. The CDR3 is CSASRLAAFTDTQYF. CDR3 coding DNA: TGCAGTGCTAGTCGGCTAGCGGCCTTCACAGATACGCAGTATTTT.

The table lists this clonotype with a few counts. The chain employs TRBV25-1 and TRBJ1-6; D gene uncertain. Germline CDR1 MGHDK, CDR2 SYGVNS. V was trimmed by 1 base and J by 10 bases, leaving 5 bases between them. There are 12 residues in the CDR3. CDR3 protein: CASSESKSPLHF. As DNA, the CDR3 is TGTGCCAGCAGTGAATCTAAATCACCCCTCCACTTT.

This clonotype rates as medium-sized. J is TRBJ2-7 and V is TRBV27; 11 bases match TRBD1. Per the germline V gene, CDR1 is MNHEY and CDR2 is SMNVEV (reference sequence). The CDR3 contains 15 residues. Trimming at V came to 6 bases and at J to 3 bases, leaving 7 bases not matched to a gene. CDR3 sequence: CASSSRDRGIYEQYF. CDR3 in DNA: TGTGCCAGCAGCTCCCGGGACAGGGGGATCTACGAGCAGTACTTC.

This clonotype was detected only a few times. The CDR3 DNA sequence: TGTGCCAGTAGTTGGAGTCCCAGCTACGAGCAGTACTTC. Translating it yields CASSWSPSYEQYF. The chain combines TRBV19 with TRBJ2-7; D gene ambiguous. Trimming pared 5 bases from V and 3 bases from J, leaving 11 bases between. Per germline, CDR1 LNHDA and CDR2 SQIVND (reference sequence). This CDR3 has 13 residues. Full variable domain (remainder filled in from reference TRBV19 and TRBJ2-7): DGGITQSPKYLFRKEGQNVTLSCEQNLNHDAMYWYRQDPGQGLRLIYYSQIVNDFQKGDIAEGYSVSREKKESFPLTVTSAQKNPTAFYLCASSWSPSYEQYFGPGTRLTVT.

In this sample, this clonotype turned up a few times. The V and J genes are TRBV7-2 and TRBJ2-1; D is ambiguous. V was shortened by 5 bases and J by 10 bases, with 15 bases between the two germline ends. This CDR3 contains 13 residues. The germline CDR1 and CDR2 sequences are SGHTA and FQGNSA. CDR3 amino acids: CASSRPRGYEQFF. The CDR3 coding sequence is TGTGCCAGCAGCCGCCCGAGAGGCTACGAGCAGTTCTTC.

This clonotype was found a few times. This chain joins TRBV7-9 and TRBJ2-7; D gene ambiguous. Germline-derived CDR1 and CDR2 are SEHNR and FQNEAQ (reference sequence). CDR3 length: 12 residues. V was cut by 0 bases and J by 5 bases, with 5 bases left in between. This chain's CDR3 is CASSLAHHEQYF. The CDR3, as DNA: TGTGCCAGCAGCTTAGCGCACCACGAGCAGTACTTC.

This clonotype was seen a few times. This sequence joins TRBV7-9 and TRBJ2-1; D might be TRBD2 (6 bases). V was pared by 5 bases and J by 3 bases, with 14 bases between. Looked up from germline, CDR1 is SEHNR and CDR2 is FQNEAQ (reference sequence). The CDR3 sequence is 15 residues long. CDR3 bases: TGTGCCAGCAGCCCCCTTGGGCGGGACTACAATGAGCAGTTCTTC. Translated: CASSPLGRDYNEQFF. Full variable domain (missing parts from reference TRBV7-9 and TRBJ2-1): DTGVSQNPRHKITKRGQNVTFRCDPISEHNRLYWYRQTLGQGPEFLTYFQNEAQLEKSRLLSDRFSAERPKGSFSTLEIQRTEQGDSAMYLCASSPLGRDYNEQFFGPGTRLTVL.

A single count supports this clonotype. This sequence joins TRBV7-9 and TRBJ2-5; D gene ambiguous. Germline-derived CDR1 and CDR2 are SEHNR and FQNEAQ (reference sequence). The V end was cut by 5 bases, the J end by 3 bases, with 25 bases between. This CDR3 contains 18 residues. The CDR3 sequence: CASSAPAPRTTQEETQYF. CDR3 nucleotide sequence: TGTGCCAGCAGCGCTCCCGCACCGAGGACCACTCAGGAAGAGACCCAGTACTTC.

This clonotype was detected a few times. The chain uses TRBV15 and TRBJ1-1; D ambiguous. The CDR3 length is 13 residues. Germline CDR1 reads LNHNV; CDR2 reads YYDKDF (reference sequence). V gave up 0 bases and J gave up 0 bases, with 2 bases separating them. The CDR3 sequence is CATSRDMNTEAFF. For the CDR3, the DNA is TGTGCCACCAGCAGAGATATGAACACTGAAGCTTTCTTT.